This passage covers 10 T cell receptor beta chains from one sample sequenced in a study of blood T cells in healthy people across ages (dated by TCRdb to between 2015 and 2016). Library preparation used 5' RACE. TCRdb shows the sequencer as Illumina HiSeq 2500. The second PCR ran for roughly 7 to 11 cycles and used a J-beta primer mix along with a sample-barcoded 5' primer. The public reads were reanalyzed by TCRdb: fastp trimming at Q25, MiXCR alignment, in-frame beta chains only. Every entry covers one CDR3 protein and lists the most common genes and DNA from its rows. The sample data list some 1.5 million distinct CDR3 sequences, and approximately 28% of these were observed just once. The top ten clonotypes cover about 8% of the sample. Sequences were obtained from blood. The receptors were gathered from a woman aged 25 to 45 in good health.

This clonotype appeared a single time. Since a much larger clone is just one base distant, this may be a read error. This rearrangement joins TRBV5-1 to TRBJ2-1; D may match TRBD1 or TRBD2 (5 bases each). The CDR3 loop spans 15 amino acids. CDR1 SGHRS and CDR2 YFSETQ come from the germline V gene. The CDR3 DNA is TGCGCCAACAGCTCCGGGACCCACCCCGACAATGAGCAGTTCTTC. It yields the protein CANSSGTHPDNEQFF.

V usage is TRBV7-9 and J usage is TRBJ1-3; TRBD1 agrees at 9 bases. The CDR3 has 17 residues. Trimming removed 5 bases from V and 0 bases from J; junction bases left unmatched: 8. Germline loops: CDR1 SEHNR, CDR2 FQNEAQ (reference sequence). CDR3 DNA: TGTGCCAGCAGCACCCGGGACAGGGTTTCCTCTGGAAACACCATATATTTT. It yields the protein CASSTRDRVSSGNTIYF.

The V gene is TRBV27, the J gene TRBJ2-1; 12 nucleotides line up with TRBD2. The CDR3 runs 17 residues. Germline trimming cut 5 bases from V and 0 bases from J; bases unmatched to any gene: 5. Germline CDR1 and CDR2: MNHEY and SMNVEV (reference sequence). Here the CDR3 DNA reads TGTGCCAGCAGTCCAAAGACTAGCGGGGGCTCCTACAATGAGCAGTTCTTC. Encoded protein: CASSPKTSGGSYNEQFF.

The rearrangement joins TRBV20-1 to TRBJ2-7, with 9 bases aligning to TRBD2. The CDR3 has 11 amino acids. The V gene's germline CDR1 is DFQATT and CDR2 SNEGSKA (reference sequence). V was pared by 6 bases and J by 6 bases, with 3 bases of the junction left unmatched. This chain's CDR3 is CSAELAGEQYF. The CDR3 DNA reads as TGCAGTGCAGAACTAGCGGGCGAGCAGTACTTC.

This clonotype appeared a few times. This rearrangement joins TRBV25-1 to TRBJ2-7, with 10 bases aligning to TRBD1. The J segment lost 2 bases and the V segment lost 10 bases, leaving 5 bases of the junction unmatched. This CDR3 region has 13 residues. Germline V gene lookup returns CDR1 MGHDK and CDR2 SYGVNS. The CDR3 is CATGDRGTYEQYF. The DNA of the CDR3 is TGTGCCACCGGGGACAGGGGAACCTACGAGCAGTACTTC.

V and J are TRBV6-2 or TRBV6-3 and TRBJ2-1; D remains ambiguous. Germline lookup yields CDR1 MNHEY and CDR2 SVGEGT. The V end was cut by 0 bases, the J end by 5 bases, with 14 bases between. The CDR3 length is 16 residues. In nucleotides, the CDR3 is TGTGCCAGCAGTTACTCGACCAGGATGGGTAACAATGAGCAGTTCTTC. Its protein product is CASSYSTRMGNNEQFF.

In its sample, this clonotype was seen a few times. An end of the junction does not agree with germline; a read error may underlie this. The chain links TRBV28 to TRBJ2-3; 11 nucleotides line up with TRBD2. From germline, CDR1 is MDHEN and CDR2 SYDVKM. The CDR3 extends over 16 amino acids. In nucleotides, the CDR3 is TGTGCCAGCAGTCCCTTATTAGCGGGGGGGCCAGATACACAGTATTTT. This sequence encodes CASSPLLAGGPDTQYF.

The V and J genes are TRBV18 and TRBJ2-5; D perhaps matches TRBD2 (6 bases). The J call is uncertain, as TRBJ2-7 better fits the DNA end. Germline V gene sequence: CDR1 KGHSH, CDR2 LQKENI. The length of the CDR3 is 13 residues. The CDR3 sequence: CASSPMRDDEQYF. The CDR3 bases are TGTGCCAGCTCCCCTATGCGGGACGACGAGCAGTACTTC.

The gene calls are TRBV13 and TRBJ2-1; possibly TRBD2 for D (5 bases). Trimming took 3 bases from V and 7 from J, leaving 13 bases between them. This CDR3 contains 14 residues. Germline CDR1 and CDR2: PRHDT and FYEKMQ (reference sequence). CDR3 sequence reads: CASSFPRAHNEQFF. DNA for the CDR3: TGTGCCAGCAGCTTCCCGCGGGCTCATAATGAGCAGTTCTTC.

About this clonotype: Possible read error: a much larger clone is one base away. This chain uses TRBV6-2 or TRBV6-3 with TRBJ2-6; maybe TRBD2 (6 bases). The germline V gene encodes CDR1 MNHEY and CDR2 SVGEGT. The CDR3 runs to 14 residues. CDR3 protein: CASNTLTGVNVLTF. The CDR3 DNA is TGTGCCAGCAACACTTTAACGGGGGTCAACGTCCTGACTTTC.